The 23 T cell receptor beta chains presented below share a single source sample, sequenced in a study of T-cell memory formation after mild COVID-19. TCRdb reprocessed the 5' RACE reads via MiXCR and lists one record per CDR3 protein. The sample records about 110,000 distinct CDR3 sequences, about 15% being singletons. Sequences were obtained from PBMCs or a T cell subset sorted from them (not recorded which). These receptors were collected from an adult woman who had mild COVID-19 (a few samples of this study predate the infection). Cell type and time point are not known.

Only a few counts were recorded for this clonotype. The chain is built from TRBV29-1 and TRBJ2-1, with 8 bases identical to TRBD2. The CDR3 length is 15 residues. Germline V lookup: CDR1 SQVTM, CDR2 ANQGSEA. V was pared by 3 bases and J by 8 bases, with 12 bases of the junction left unmatched. CDR3 loop: CSVETLAVLNDEQFF. CDR3 nucleotides: TGCAGCGTTGAGACACTAGCGGTGCTTAATGATGAGCAGTTCTTC.

This rearrangement joins TRBV7-2 to TRBJ2-7, with D possibly matching TRBD2 (5 bases). CDR1 SGHTA and CDR2 FQGNSA come from the germline V gene. The CDR3 is 14 residues long. Trimming cost V 0 bases and J 5 bases, with 11 bases left between them. This chain's CDR3 is CASSLARGPHEQYF. The CDR3 nucleotides are TGTGCCAGCAGCTTAGCGAGAGGGCCCCACGAGCAGTACTTC.

J is TRBJ1-3 and V is TRBV9, with 8 bases fitting TRBD1. The CDR3 covers 15 residues. Trimming took 0 bases from V and 3 from J; bases not matched to a gene: 2. The germline CDR1 and CDR2 sequences are SGDLS and YYNGEE. The CDR3 coding sequence is TGTGCCAGCAGCGTAGGAACAGGGGGTGGAAACACCATATATTTT. Translation gives CASSVGTGGGNTIYF.

The CDR3 DNA follows: TGTGCCAGCAGTTTAGGGGACTTGAACACCGGGGAGCTGTTTTTT. This translates into CASSLGDLNTGELFF. The V and J genes are TRBV12-3 or TRBV12-4 and TRBJ2-2; the D gene is possibly TRBD2 (6 bases). There are 15 residues in the CDR3. V lost 1 base, J lost 1 base, and 7 bases lay in between.

This clonotype has just a few counts. This chain uses TRBV10-3 with TRBJ2-7, with a weak D call TRBD2 (6 bases). V dropped 11 bases and J dropped 6 bases, with 14 bases sitting between them. There are 11 residues in the CDR3. Germline loops: CDR1 ENHRY, CDR2 SYGVKD. DNA of the CDR3: TGTGCCGTCCGGGGGACTCTCGAGCAGTACTTC. This gives the protein CAVRGTLEQYF.

V and J are TRBV7-8 and TRBJ1-1; D uncertain. Germline CDR1 is SGHVS and CDR2 is FQNEAQ. V dropped 1 base and J dropped 4 bases, with 16 bases sitting between them. The CDR3 is 16 residues long. The CDR3 DNA is TGTGCCAGCAGCTTAGGCCCGCGTGTGGCCCCCACTGAAGCTTTCTTT. It is translated as CASSLGPRVAPTEAFF.

This clonotype was seen a few times. The chain couples TRBV6-5 to TRBJ1-4; 8 bases agree with TRBD1. The junction had 8 bases not matched to a gene; V was cut back by 3 bases and J by 8 bases. Per the germline V gene, CDR1 is MNHEY and CDR2 is SVGAGI. This CDR3 is 15 amino acids long. This CDR3 is CASSYSGSGGEKLFF. As DNA, the CDR3 is TGTGCCAGCAGTTATTCCGGGTCAGGGGGCGAAAAACTGTTTTTT.

The genes are TRBV5-1 and TRBJ2-3, with D perhaps matching TRBD1 or TRBD2 (5 bases each). The CDR3 contains 15 residues. Germline values: CDR1 SGHRS, CDR2 YFSETQ. The ends were cut back, 0 bases at V and 2 bases at J, with 10 bases in the middle. The CDR3, as DNA: TGCGCCAGCAGCTTGGAGGGACCCGACACAGATACGCAGTATTTT. It translates to CASSLEGPDTDTQYF.

There are a few counts of this clonotype. The chain has TRBV29-1 and TRBJ2-1; possible D gene TRBD2, 7 bases. V was pared by 4 bases and J by 8 bases, with 18 bases between. This CDR3 region has 14 residues. Germline lookup yields CDR1 SQVTM and CDR2 ANQGSEA. The CDR3 region has the DNA TGCAGCGTTGCGGGCAGGGGAGGGGTGGATGAGCAGTTCTTC. Protein product: CSVAGRGGVDEQFF.

Only a few counts were recorded for this clonotype. The chain has TRBV28 and TRBJ2-7; maybe TRBD1 (6 bases). CDR3 length: 13 amino acids. Germline V gene data show CDR1 as MDHEN and CDR2 as SYDVKM. V dropped 3 bases and J dropped 7 bases, with 13 bases sitting between them. In DNA, the CDR3 is TGTGCCAGCAGTTTCCAGGGGCAGGGAGAGCAGTACTTC. Its translation is CASSFQGQGEQYF.

This clonotype was observed a handful of times. The chain joins TRBV11-2 to TRBJ2-2; D possibly corresponds to TRBD1 (7 bases). The germline gives CDR1 SGHAT, CDR2 FQNNGV. This CDR3 comprises 16 residues. The V end lost 5 bases, the J end lost 5 bases, and 18 bases lay between the germline ends. CDR3 residues: CASSPSGGGATGELFF. The CDR3 coding sequence is TGTGCCAGCAGCCCCTCTGGAGGGGGCGCAACCGGGGAGCTGTTTTTT.

This clonotype was counted ten times or more. The chain employs TRBV11-2 and TRBJ2-7; D not resolved. The V gene lost 1 base and the J gene lost 3 bases, with 7 bases spanning the gap. Germline lookup yields CDR1 SGHAT and CDR2 FQNNGV. This CDR3 region has 13 residues. CDR3 bases: TGTGCCAGCAGCTTAGGGGCGGTCTACGAGCAGTACTTC. Translation: CASSLGAVYEQYF.

There are a few counts of this clonotype. The CDR3 sequence is CASMGSRARYF. DNA of the CDR3: TGTGCCAGCATGGGGTCCAGAGCGAGGTATTTT. The rearrangement uses TRBV12-3 or TRBV12-4 and TRBJ2-3; D gene uncertain. The CDR3 extends over 11 amino acids. With 7 bases removed from V and 14 bases from J, the gap between germline ends came to 16 bases.

The chain recombines TRBV4-1 with TRBJ2-5; no firm D call. This CDR3 spans 17 amino acids. Trimming took off 1 base at V and 2 bases at J, with 17 bases between the two ends. From germline, CDR1 is MGHRA and CDR2 YSYEKL. The CDR3 DNA reads as TGCGCCAGCAGCCAAGGGACGGACCTCCTGAGGCAAGAGACCCAGTACTTC. This encodes CASSQGTDLLRQETQYF.

This clonotype has only a few counts. J is TRBJ2-5 and V is TRBV4-1; D is ambiguous. Germline loops: CDR1 MGHRA, CDR2 YSYEKL. Trimming left V 0 bases short and J 1 base short, with 9 bases between. The CDR3 contains 15 residues. The CDR3 protein is CASSQDLGVQETQYF. As DNA, the CDR3 is TGCGCCAGCAGCCAAGACCTCGGAGTCCAAGAGACCCAGTACTTC.

This clonotype was seen a handful of times. The chain carries TRBV4-2 and TRBJ2-2; 13 bases agree with TRBD2. V shed 4 bases, J shed 2 bases, and the junction held 7 bases outside the gene matches. Looked up from germline, CDR1 is LGHNA and CDR2 is YNFKEQ. There are 18 residues in the CDR3. CDR3 residues: CASSRRLAGGPNTGELFF. Here the CDR3 DNA reads TGTGCCAGCAGCCGCCGACTAGCGGGAGGACCTAACACCGGGGAGCTGTTTTTT.

There are many counts of this clonotype. The J gene is TRBJ2-7, the V gene TRBV5-1; no reliable D call. This CDR3 has 13 amino acids. Germline CDR1 is SGHRS and CDR2 is YFSETQ. V was shortened by 4 bases and J by 0 bases, with 8 bases between the two germline ends. The CDR3 sequence: CASSRTSSYEQYF. The CDR3 nucleotides read TGCGCCAGCAGCAGAACGAGCTCCTACGAGCAGTACTTC.

The chain uses TRBV4-1 and TRBJ1-1; perhaps TRBD1 as D (6 bases). V was clipped by 2 bases and J by 6 bases, with 10 bases between them. CDR1 is MGHRA, CDR2 YSYEKL, per germline. This CDR3 spans 13 amino acids. CDR3 sequence reads: CASSQLQGAEAFF. For the CDR3, the DNA is TGCGCCAGCAGCCAATTACAGGGCGCTGAAGCTTTCTTT.

This clonotype was seen a few times. The chain has TRBV12-3 or TRBV12-4 and TRBJ2-7; D not resolved. CDR3 length equals 14 residues. V dropped 7 bases and J dropped 9 bases, with 22 bases sitting between them. In DNA, the CDR3 is TGTGCCAGCACGCCCGGACGGAGCTTCTCTGGGCAGTACTTC. Encoded protein: CASTPGRSFSGQYF.

The CDR3 bases are TGTGCCAGCAGTCCTGTATGGGGGCTAGCCACTGAAGCTTTCTTT. The encoded protein is CASSPVWGLATEAFF. The rearrangement joins TRBV14 to TRBJ1-1; a possible D gene is TRBD1 (6 bases). The CDR3 totals 15 residues. V was cut by 6 bases and J by 4 bases, with 18 bases left in between. Looked up from germline, CDR1 is SGHDN and CDR2 is FVKESK.

This chain links TRBV19 with TRBJ1-1; D gene ambiguous. The CDR3 has 16 residues. The germline CDR1 and CDR2 sequences are LNHDA and SQIVND (reference sequence). Trimming removed 5 bases at V and 5 bases at J, with 21 bases between. The CDR3 loop is CASSYHPTRRETEAFF. CDR3 in DNA: TGTGCCAGTAGTTACCACCCCACAAGGAGAGAAACTGAAGCTTTCTTT.

This chain links TRBV27 with TRBJ2-5, with TRBD1 identical over 10 bases. V gave up 2 bases and J gave up 5 bases; unmatched junction bases: 5. CDR1 and CDR2 (germline): MNHEY, SMNVEV (reference sequence). The CDR3 runs to 15 residues. The CDR3 bases are TGTGCCAGCAGTTTAGGGACAGGGGAAAGGGAGACCCAGTACTTC. It translates to CASSLGTGERETQYF.

The chain carries TRBV5-1 and TRBJ2-3; TRBD2 matches 7 bases. The germline CDR1 and CDR2 sequences are SGHRS and YFSETQ. Trimming cost V 5 bases and J 1 base; bases outside gene matches: 7. The CDR3 covers 15 residues. The CDR3 sequence: CASRGREDGTDTQYF. Here the CDR3 DNA reads TGCGCCAGCAGGGGACGGGAGGATGGCACAGATACGCAGTATTTT.